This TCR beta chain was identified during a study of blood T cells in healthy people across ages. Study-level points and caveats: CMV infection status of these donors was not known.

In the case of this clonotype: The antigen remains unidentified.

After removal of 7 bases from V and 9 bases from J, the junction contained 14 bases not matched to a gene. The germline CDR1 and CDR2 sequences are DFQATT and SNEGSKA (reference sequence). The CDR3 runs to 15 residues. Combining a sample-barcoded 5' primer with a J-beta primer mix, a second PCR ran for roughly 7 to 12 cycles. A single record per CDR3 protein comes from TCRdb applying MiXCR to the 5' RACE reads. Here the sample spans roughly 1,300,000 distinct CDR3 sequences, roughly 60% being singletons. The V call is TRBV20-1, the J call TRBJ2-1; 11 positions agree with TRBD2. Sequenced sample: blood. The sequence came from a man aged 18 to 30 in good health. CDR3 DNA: TGCAGTGTTAGCACTAGCGGGAGTTACAGTGGTGAGCAGTTCTTC. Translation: CSVSTSGSYSGEQFF.